The next 5 T cell receptor beta chains were all read from a single sample in a study of blood T cell repertoires in COVID-19. Measured with immunoSEQ multiplex PCR; TCRdb has only the in-frame clones, and not every one. The sample gives about 31,000 clones, about 90% of which show up once; approximately 24% is in the top ten. The sample taken for sequencing was peripheral blood. These receptors came from a human donor with active COVID-19. The donor label of this sample is uncertain.

The genes are TRBV10-3 and TRBJ2-2; TRBD1 agrees at 8 bases. V gave up 8 bases and J gave up 5 bases; unmatched junction bases: 7. In germline, CDR1 is ENHRY, CDR2 SYGVKD. The CDR3 runs 14 residues. CDR3 sequence reads: CAILRTGNTGELFF. In nucleotides, the CDR3 is TGTGCCATCCTTAGGACAGGGAATACCGGGGAGCTGTTTTTT.

The chain employs TRBV20-1 and TRBJ1-2; the match to TRBD1 covers 10 bases. CDR1 and CDR2 from the germline V gene are DFQATT and SNEGSKA (reference sequence). The J segment lost 8 bases and the V segment lost 3 bases, leaving 6 bases of the junction unmatched. The CDR3 consists of 13 residues. The CDR3 DNA is TGCAGTGCTAGTTTGGGACAGGGGAGCGGCTACACCTTC. It yields the protein CSASLGQGSGYTF.

The gene calls are TRBV18 and TRBJ1-3; no definite D call. The germline V gene has CDR1 KGHSH and CDR2 LQKENI. The CDR3 contains 15 residues. Trimming removed 8 bases at V and 0 bases at J, with 14 bases between. The CDR3 nucleotides are TGTGCCAGCCTATCCATCGATTCCTCTGGAAACACCATATATTTT. This translates into CASLSIDSSGNTIYF.

J is TRBJ2-3 and V is TRBV7-9; D is ambiguous. Germline CDR1 is SEHNR and CDR2 is FQNEAQ (reference sequence). V lost 2 bases and J lost 5, with 11 bases in between. The CDR3 length is 14 residues. For the CDR3, the DNA is TGTGCCAGCAGCTTACAACAGCTGGGAGATACGCAGTATTTT. The encoded protein is CASSLQQLGDTQYF.

V gene TRBV19 combines with J gene TRBJ2-3; 9 nucleotides match TRBD2. The germline V gene encodes CDR1 LNHDA and CDR2 SQIVND (reference sequence). The CDR3 contains 14 residues. V was clipped by 5 bases and J by 7 bases; unmatched bases: 7. CDR3 DNA: TGTGCCAGTAGTGATAGCGGGAGTCGAAATACGCAGTATTTT. This translates into CASSDSGSRNTQYF. The entire variable domain, with the rest obtained from reference TRBV19 and TRBJ2-3, is as follows: DGGITQSPKYLFRKEGQNVTLSCEQNLNHDAMYWYRQDPGQGLRLIYYSQIVNDFQKGDIAEGYSVSREKKESFPLTVTSAQKNPTAFYLCASSDSGSRNTQYFGPGTRLTVL.